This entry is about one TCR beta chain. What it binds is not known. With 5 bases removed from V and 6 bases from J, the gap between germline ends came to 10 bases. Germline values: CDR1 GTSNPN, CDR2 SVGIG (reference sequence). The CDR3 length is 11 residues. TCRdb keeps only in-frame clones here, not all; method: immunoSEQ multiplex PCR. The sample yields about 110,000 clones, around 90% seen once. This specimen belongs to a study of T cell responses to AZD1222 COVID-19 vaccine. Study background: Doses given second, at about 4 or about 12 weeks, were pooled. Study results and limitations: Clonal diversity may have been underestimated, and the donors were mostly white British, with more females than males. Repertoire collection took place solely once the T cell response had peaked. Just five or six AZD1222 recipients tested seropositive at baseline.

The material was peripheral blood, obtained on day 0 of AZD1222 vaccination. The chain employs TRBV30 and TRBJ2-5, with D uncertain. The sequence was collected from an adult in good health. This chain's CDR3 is CAWRSVKTQYF. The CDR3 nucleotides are TGTGCCTGGCGCTCGGTGAAGACCCAGTACTTC.